This is a list of T cell receptor beta chains from one sample in a study of blood T cell repertoires in COVID-19. Sequencing was performed with immunoSEQ multiplex PCR; in TCRdb, only in-frame clones are kept and a portion is missing. The table includes 100,000 to 120,000 clones, 72% detected once. The sequenced material came from peripheral blood. The receptors stem from a woman aged 55-70 years with acute or convalescent COVID-19. The CDR3 runs from the conserved cysteine through the conserved F or W. The D gene is left open where the match is weak. Not all rows give a size; the values are once, few, many and, for expanded clones, a class.

j_gene: TRBJ1-1
d_gene: -
v_gene: TRBV7-3
abundance: -
CDR3nt: TGTGCCAGCAGCTTAACCGCCGGGGTCACTGAAGCTTTCTTT
CDR3aa: CASSLTAGVTEAFF

j_gene: TRBJ2-7
d_gene: -
v_gene: TRBV6-5
abundance: -
CDR3nt: TGTGCCAGCAGCCGTGAGGGGGGGGGCCTCTACGAGCAGTACTTC
CDR3aa: CASSREGGGLYEQYF

j_gene: TRBJ2-3
d_gene: TRBD2
v_gene: TRBV7-7
abundance: -
CDR3nt: TGTGCCAGCAGTCCCTTCACCGGGACTAGCGGTGGTTATACGCAGTATTTT
CDR3aa: CASSPFTGTSGGYTQYF

j_gene: TRBJ2-5
d_gene: TRBD1
v_gene: TRBV15
abundance: -
CDR3nt: TGTGCCACCAGCAGAGAAGGGTCCTTTAACAGGGGGGAGACCCAGTACTTC
CDR3aa: CATSREGSFNRGETQYF

j_gene: TRBJ2-3
d_gene: TRBD2
v_gene: TRBV30
abundance: -
CDR3nt: TGTGCCTGGAGTGTAGGGATAGCGGGGGGGCAGTATTTT
CDR3aa: CAWSVGIAGGQYF

j_gene: TRBJ1-1
d_gene: TRBD1
v_gene: TRBV6-6
abundance: -
CDR3nt: TGTGCCAGCAGTCCCTCCGACAGGGCTGCTTTCTTT
CDR3aa: CASSPSDRAAFF

j_gene: TRBJ2-7
d_gene: -
v_gene: TRBV11-2
abundance: -
CDR3nt: TGTGCCAGCAGCAAGGACCGGGACTCCGAGCAGTACTTC
CDR3aa: CASSKDRDSEQYF

j_gene: TRBJ2-7
d_gene: TRBD1
v_gene: TRBV5-1
abundance: -
CDR3nt: TGCGCCAGCGAGTTTGGAGACAGGGCTCGCCCCGAGCAGTACTTC
CDR3aa: CASEFGDRARPEQYF

j_gene: TRBJ1-1
d_gene: -
v_gene: TRBV29-1
abundance: -
CDR3nt: TGCAGCGCCCTAGAATACAGGGTGAACACTGAAGCTTTCTTT
CDR3aa: CSALEYRVNTEAFF

j_gene: TRBJ2-1
d_gene: TRBD2
v_gene: TRBV18
abundance: -
CDR3nt: TGTGCCAGCTCACAAGAAGCGGGAGCCTACAATGAGCAGTTCTTC
CDR3aa: CASSQEAGAYNEQFF

j_gene: TRBJ1-5
d_gene: -
v_gene: TRBV7-8
abundance: -
CDR3nt: TGTGCCAGCAGCTTCGACAGGACTCAGCCCCAGCATTTT
CDR3aa: CASSFDRTQPQHF

j_gene: TRBJ2-2
d_gene: -
v_gene: TRBV9
abundance: -
CDR3nt: TGTGCCAGCAGCGTAACGCCGGGACAAAGCACCGGGGAGCTGTTTTTT
CDR3aa: CASSVTPGQSTGELFF

j_gene: TRBJ2-7
d_gene: TRBD1
v_gene: TRBV6-5
abundance: few
CDR3nt: TGTGCCAACTCTAAGGACAGGGGGACCTACGAGCAGTACTTC
CDR3aa: CANSKDRGTYEQYF

j_gene: TRBJ2-3
d_gene: TRBD1
v_gene: TRBV6-1
abundance: -
CDR3nt: TGTGCCAGCAGTGAAGAGACAGGGGGCACAGATACGCAGTATTTT
CDR3aa: CASSEETGGTDTQYF

j_gene: TRBJ1-2
d_gene: -
v_gene: TRBV18
abundance: -
CDR3nt: TGTGCCAGCTCACCGGCGTGGACAGCCTCTAACTATGGCTACACCTTC
CDR3aa: CASSPAWTASNYGYTF

j_gene: TRBJ2-7
d_gene: TRBD2
v_gene: TRBV11-2
abundance: -
CDR3nt: TGTGCCAGCAGCTCACTTAGCGGGGGGAACTCCTACGAGCAGTACTTC
CDR3aa: CASSSLSGGNSYEQYF

j_gene: TRBJ1-5
d_gene: -
v_gene: TRBV28
abundance: -
CDR3nt: TGTGCCAGCAGTCCAACAGGGTGGCAGCCCCAGCATTTT
CDR3aa: CASSPTGWQPQHF

j_gene: TRBJ1-5
d_gene: TRBD1
v_gene: TRBV7-9
abundance: -
CDR3nt: TGTGCCAGCAGCTCTATCAGCGACAGGGTGGGTCAGCCCCAGCATTTT
CDR3aa: CASSSISDRVGQPQHF

j_gene: TRBJ2-7
d_gene: -
v_gene: TRBV18
abundance: -
CDR3nt: TGTGCCAGCTCACCAACGGAGGGCTACGAGCAGTACTTC
CDR3aa: CASSPTEGYEQYF

j_gene: TRBJ2-7
d_gene: TRBD1
v_gene: TRBV10-3
abundance: -
CDR3nt: TGTGCCATCAGTAGGACAGGGGGCGAGTCCGAGCAGTACTTC
CDR3aa: CAISRTGGESEQYF

j_gene: TRBJ2-2
d_gene: TRBD1
v_gene: TRBV5-1
abundance: -
CDR3nt: TGCGCCAGCAGCTACGGACAGGGGAACACCGGGGAGCTGTTTTTT
CDR3aa: CASSYGQGNTGELFF

j_gene: TRBJ1-6
d_gene: -
v_gene: TRBV27
abundance: -
CDR3nt: TGTGCCAGCAGTTTGGGGGGGCCCCTTTGGTCACCCCTCCACTTT
CDR3aa: CASSLGGPLWSPLHF

j_gene: TRBJ2-7
d_gene: -
v_gene: TRBV11-2
abundance: -
CDR3nt: TGTGCCAGCAGCTGGGGCTTCAGCTCCTACGAGCAGTACTTC
CDR3aa: CASSWGFSSYEQYF

j_gene: TRBJ1-3
d_gene: TRBD1
v_gene: TRBV18
abundance: -
CDR3nt: TGTGCCAGCTCACCCGGACAGGGAAAGTCTGGAAACACCATATATTTT
CDR3aa: CASSPGQGKSGNTIYF

j_gene: TRBJ1-6
d_gene: -
v_gene: TRBV2
abundance: -
CDR3nt: TGTGCCAGCAAAAGACAGGTTTCCTATAATTCACCCCTCCACTTT
CDR3aa: CASKRQVSYNSPLHF

j_gene: TRBJ1-1
d_gene: -
v_gene: TRBV18
abundance: few
CDR3nt: TGTGCCAGCTCACCTCAGGGGAACACTGAAGCTTTCTTT
CDR3aa: CASSPQGNTEAFF

j_gene: TRBJ2-6
d_gene: -
v_gene: TRBV5-1
abundance: -
CDR3nt: TGCGCCAGCAGCACCATCCCGGGGGTCGGGGCCAACGTCCTGACTTTC
CDR3aa: CASSTIPGVGANVLTF

j_gene: TRBJ2-2
d_gene: -
v_gene: TRBV10-3
abundance: -
CDR3nt: TGTGCCATCAGCGCCACCGGGACCGGGGAGCTGTTTTTT
CDR3aa: CAISATGTGELFF

j_gene: TRBJ1-3
d_gene: -
v_gene: TRBV5-1
abundance: -
CDR3nt: TGCGCCAGCAGCTTGGAGGGGCGCTCCGGAAACACCATATATTTT
CDR3aa: CASSLEGRSGNTIYF